This T cell receptor (beta chain) was found in a study of shared clonotypes between healthy human individuals. Using ten immunoSEQ deep assay plates, investigators sequenced unsorted PBMC DNA. The repertoire was sequenced with immunoSEQ multiplex PCR; TCRdb's copy has only in-frame clones and lacks some. The table lists roughly 500,000 clones, roughly 80% of them singletons. CDR3 length: 17 amino acids. CDR1 is KGHSH, CDR2 LQKENI, per germline. With 2 bases removed from V and 6 bases from J, the gap between germline ends came to 19 bases. The source material was PBMCs. The V and J genes are TRBV18 and TRBJ2-2; possibly TRBD1 or TRBD2 for D (5 bases each). The clonotype comes from a woman between 35 and 50 years old in good health. Some clones in this sample may be carry-over from other donors' samples. CDR3 in amino acids: CASSPIRQQEVPGELFF. CDR3 in DNA: TGTGCCAGCTCACCAATAAGACAGCAGGAGGTCCCCGGGGAGCTGTTTTTT.